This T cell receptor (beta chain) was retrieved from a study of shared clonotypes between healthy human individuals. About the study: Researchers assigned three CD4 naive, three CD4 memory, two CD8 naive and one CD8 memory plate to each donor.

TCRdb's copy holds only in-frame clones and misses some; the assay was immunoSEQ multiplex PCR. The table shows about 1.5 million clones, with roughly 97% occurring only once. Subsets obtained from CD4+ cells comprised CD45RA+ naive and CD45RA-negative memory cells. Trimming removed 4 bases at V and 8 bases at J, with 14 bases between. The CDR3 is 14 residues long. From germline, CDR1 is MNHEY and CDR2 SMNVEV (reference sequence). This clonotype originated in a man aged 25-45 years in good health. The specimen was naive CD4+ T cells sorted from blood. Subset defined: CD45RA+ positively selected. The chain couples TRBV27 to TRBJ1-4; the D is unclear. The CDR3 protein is CASSSSAPREKLFF. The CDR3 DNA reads TGTGCCAGCAGTTCCTCCGCGCCGAGGGAAAAACTGTTTTTT.